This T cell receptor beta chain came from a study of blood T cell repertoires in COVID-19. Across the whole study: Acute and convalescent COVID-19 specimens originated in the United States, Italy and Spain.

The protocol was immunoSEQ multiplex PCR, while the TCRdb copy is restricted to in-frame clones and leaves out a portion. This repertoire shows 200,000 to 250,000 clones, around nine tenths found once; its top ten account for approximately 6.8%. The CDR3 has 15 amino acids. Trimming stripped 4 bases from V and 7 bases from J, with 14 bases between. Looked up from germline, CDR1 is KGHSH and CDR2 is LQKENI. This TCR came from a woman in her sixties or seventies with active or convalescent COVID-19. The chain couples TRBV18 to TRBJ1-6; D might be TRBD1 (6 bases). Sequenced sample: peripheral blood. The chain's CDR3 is CASSLRTADNSPLHF. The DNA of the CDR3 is TGTGCCAGCTCACTAAGGACAGCCGACAATTCACCCCTCCACTTT.